This T cell receptor (beta chain) is drawn from a study of coeliac disease. The wider study: Without high-resolution HLA typing, biased TRBV7-2 usage was examined as a proof of principle.

V lost 4 bases to trimming and J lost 6 bases, with 10 bases between them. The CDR3 has 11 residues. Germline CDR1 is DFQATT and CDR2 is SNEGSKA (reference sequence). The data were produced by immunoSEQ multiplex PCR, yet TCRdb's version contains in-frame clones alone and is incomplete. The table includes about 9,400 clones, 60% to 80% detected once. The specimen sequenced was lamina propria lymphocytes from the gut. The source of this sequence is a woman aged 60-75 years with celiac disease. The genes are TRBV20-1 and TRBJ2-7; D is perhaps TRBD1 (6 bases). The CDR3, as DNA: TGCAGTGCTAACAGGGAAGGCGAGCAGTACTTC. This encodes CSANREGEQYF.